The clone carrying this T cell receptor beta chain has just a few counts. Its antigen is as yet unknown. Germline CDR1 KGHDR, CDR2 SFDVKD. The CDR3 runs 13 residues. Trimming cost V 5 bases and J 4 bases, with 10 bases left between them. Employing constant-segment primers, 5'RACE generated TCR alpha and TCR beta cDNA libraries bearing sample barcodes and UMIs. TCRdb processed the 5' RACE reads anew with MiXCR; each CDR3 protein has one entry. The table lists fewer than 700,000 distinct CDR3 sequences, roughly a fifth of them singletons. This sample was included in a study of T-cell memory formation after mild COVID-19. Whole-study results and caveats: Contracting clones localized mainly to CM and EM when CD4+ and mainly to EMRA when CD8+. Clones that contracted from day 15 to 85 had balanced CD4/CD8; later expanders were CD4+ biased. Pre-infection memory already had some responding clones, implying cross-reactive memory joined.

The sequenced sample consisted of PBMCs or a T cell subset sorted from them (not recorded which). The V and J genes are TRBV24-1 and TRBJ1-1; the D gene is possibly TRBD1 (5 bases). The origin of this receptor is an adult woman who had mild COVID-19 (a few samples of this study predate the infection). Cell type and time point are not known. In nucleotides, the CDR3 is TGTGCCACCAGTGCTGGGACGGGCACTGAAGCTTTCTTT. This translates into CATSAGTGTEAFF.